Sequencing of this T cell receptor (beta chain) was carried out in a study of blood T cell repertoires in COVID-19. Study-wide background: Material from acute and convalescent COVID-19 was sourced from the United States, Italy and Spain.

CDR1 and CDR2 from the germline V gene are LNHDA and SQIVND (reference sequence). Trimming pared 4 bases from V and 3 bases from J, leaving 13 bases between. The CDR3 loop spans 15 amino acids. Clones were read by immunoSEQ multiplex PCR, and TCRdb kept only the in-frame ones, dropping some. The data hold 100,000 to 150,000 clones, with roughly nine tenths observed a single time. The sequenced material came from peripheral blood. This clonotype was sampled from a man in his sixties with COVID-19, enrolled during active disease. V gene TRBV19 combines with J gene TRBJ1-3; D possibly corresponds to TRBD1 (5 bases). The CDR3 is CASSTAGYRGNTIYF. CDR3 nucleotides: TGTGCCAGTAGTACGGCAGGGTATCGTGGAAACACCATATATTTT. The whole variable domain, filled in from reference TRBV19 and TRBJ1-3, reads DGGITQSPKYLFRKEGQNVTLSCEQNLNHDAMYWYRQDPGQGLRLIYYSQIVNDFQKGDIAEGYSVSREKKESFPLTVTSAQKNPTAFYLCASSTAGYRGNTIYFGEGSWLTVV.